Following are 6 T cell receptor beta chains from one sample sequenced in a study of T cell repertoires in cytomegalovirus infection. TCRdb processed the reads anew with MiXCR; each CDR3 protein has one entry. The sample records around 430,000 distinct CDR3 sequences, approximately 46% being singletons. Their recognized antigens are unknown. The source material was cultured PBMCs, sampled from culture after CMV antigen stimulation. The receptors were sampled from a human donor in good health (CMV status not recorded). Some clones in this sample may be carry-over from other donors' samples.

In its sample, this clonotype was seen many times. The rearrangement joins TRBV7-9 to TRBJ2-7; D is unresolved. The CDR3 totals 14 residues. CDR1 and CDR2 (germline): SEHNR, FQNEAQ (reference sequence). V was trimmed by 5 bases and J by 0 bases, leaving 11 bases between them. The DNA of the CDR3 is TGTGCCAGCAGCCCGCGGAAGAGCTCCTACGAGCAGTACTTC. Its translation: CASSPRKSSYEQYF.

This clonotype turned up a few times. This rearrangement joins TRBV7-6 to TRBJ2-7, with D possibly being TRBD1 (6 bases). Trimming took off 3 bases at V and 3 bases at J, with 12 bases between the two ends. The CDR3 contains 14 residues. Germline values: CDR1 SGHVS, CDR2 FNYEAQ. The chain's CDR3 is CASSFWDNLYEQYF. CDR3 bases: TGTGCCAGCAGCTTTTGGGACAACCTCTACGAGCAGTACTTC.

This clonotype was recorded a few times. J is TRBJ1-5 and V is TRBV12-3 or TRBV12-4; D unresolved. This CDR3 is 12 amino acids long. The V gene lost 7 bases and the J gene lost 9 bases, with 13 bases spanning the gap. Here the CDR3 DNA reads TGTGCCAGCAACCCTGACCTGGGGCCCCAGCATTTT. It translates to CASNPDLGPQHF.

The chain joins TRBV7-6 to TRBJ1-1; no clear D gene. V dropped 7 bases and J dropped 6 bases, with 9 bases sitting between them. The germline V gene has CDR1 SGHVS and CDR2 FNYEAQ. CDR3 length: 11 residues. Written as DNA, the CDR3 is TGTGCCAGCACCACTGCGGCTGAAGCTTTCTTT. Protein: CASTTAAEAFF.

The chain has TRBV6-5 and TRBJ2-7; D is uncertain. The CDR3 is 13 amino acids. Trimming removed 7 bases from V and 6 bases from J, with 16 bases in between. Per germline, CDR1 MNHEY and CDR2 SVGAGI. This chain's CDR3 is CASTPVASFEQYF. For the CDR3, the DNA is TGTGCCAGCACCCCGGTGGCCTCTTTCGAGCAGTACTTC.

V gene TRBV6-6 combines with J gene TRBJ2-6; TRBD1 matches 9 bases. The V and J ends lost 3 bases and 3 bases, in that order; junction bases with no gene match: 3. This CDR3 is built from 16 residues. The germline CDR1 and CDR2 sequences are MNHNY and SVGAGI (reference sequence). This chain's CDR3 is CASSYGQGFGANVLTF. In nucleotides, the CDR3 is TGTGCCAGCAGTTATGGACAGGGGTTTGGGGCCAACGTCCTGACTTTC.